The rows below give T cell receptor beta chains drawn from one sample of a study of PD-1 blockade in classical Hodgkin lymphoma. Generated by immunoSEQ multiplex PCR, the TCRdb table keeps only in-frame clones and is missing some. The table lists 20,000 or so clones, about 81% of them singletons. Sample: peripheral blood mononuclear cells (PBMCs), taken at baseline. The receptors here all came from a human donor with classical Hodgkin lymphoma. The conserved cysteine and the conserved F or W are not part of the CDR3 here. The order of the fields is D gene, J gene, V gene, CDR3 protein. D genes are given only for firm matches.

d_call: .
j_call: TRBJ2-7
v_call: TRBV27
cdr3_aa: ASSPTTGYEQY

d_call: .
j_call: TRBJ2-5
v_call: TRBV29-1
cdr3_aa: SDEQETQY

d_call: .
j_call: TRBJ2-5
v_call: TRBV15
cdr3_aa: ATSRDPGPQETQY

d_call: TRBD1
j_call: TRBJ2-5
v_call: TRBV27
cdr3_aa: ASSLDRGLETQY

d_call: TRBD1
j_call: TRBJ1-3
v_call: TRBV13
cdr3_aa: ASSFSAGTGVQPSGNTIY

d_call: .
j_call: TRBJ1-4
v_call: TRBV2
cdr3_aa: AMQGGTNEKLF

d_call: .
j_call: TRBJ2-7
v_call: TRBV2
cdr3_aa: ASSPWRSIYEQY

d_call: .
j_call: TRBJ2-5
v_call: TRBV5-1
cdr3_aa: ASSLVGVQETQY

d_call: .
j_call: TRBJ2-1
v_call: TRBV6-4
cdr3_aa: ASSAGAGYNEQF

d_call: .
j_call: TRBJ1-1
v_call: TRBV4-3
cdr3_aa: ASSSTAGGIEAEAF

d_call: TRBD1
j_call: TRBJ2-3
v_call: TRBV7-9
cdr3_aa: ASSSKGQGSDTQY

d_call: .
j_call: TRBJ1-4
v_call: TRBV28
cdr3_aa: ASSFRANEKLF

d_call: .
j_call: TRBJ1-1
v_call: TRBV9
cdr3_aa: ASSVGGTDTEAF

d_call: TRBD1
j_call: TRBJ1-1
v_call: TRBV28
cdr3_aa: ASRVTGERTEAF

d_call: .
j_call: TRBJ1-1
v_call: TRBV11-2
cdr3_aa: ASSLEGSHTEAF

d_call: .
j_call: TRBJ2-2
v_call: TRBV15
cdr3_aa: ATSRDQGNTGELF

d_call: .
j_call: TRBJ2-1
v_call: TRBV4-1
cdr3_aa: ASSQRTGRGEQF

d_call: .
j_call: TRBJ1-2
v_call: TRBV9
cdr3_aa: ASSVGTAGVEHGYT

d_call: TRBD1
j_call: TRBJ2-2
v_call: TRBV19
cdr3_aa: ASSIGTGWNGELF

d_call: .
j_call: TRBJ1-2
v_call: TRBV28
cdr3_aa: ASSFGQNYGYT

d_call: .
j_call: TRBJ1-4
v_call: TRBV6-6
cdr3_aa: ASSNKDRSNEKLF

d_call: .
j_call: TRBJ2-2
v_call: TRBV4-3
cdr3_aa: ASSRGRIIADAGELF

d_call: TRBD2
j_call: TRBJ2-5
v_call: TRBV28
cdr3_aa: ASSKGTSGVMETQY

d_call: TRBD1
j_call: TRBJ1-1
v_call: TRBV7-7
cdr3_aa: ASSLPRTGEDGEAF

d_call: .
j_call: TRBJ1-2
v_call: TRBV6-6
cdr3_aa: ASSRKDYGYT